Listed below are T cell receptor beta chains from one sample, sequenced in a study of STAT5B mutations in CD4+ large granular lymphocyte leukemia. This table comes from immunoSEQ multiplex PCR, and its TCRdb copy is limited to in-frame clones, with some not included. The sample includes roughly 34,000 clones, around 80% seen only once; the top ten take roughly 7%. The specimen sequenced was CD4+ T cells from blood buffy coats. The receptors derive from a human donor in good health. The CDR3 runs from the conserved cysteine through the conserved F or W. The order of the fields is D gene, J gene, V gene, clone size, CDR3 protein, CDR3 DNA. D genes are given only for firm matches. Expanded clones get a size class; other rows say once, few or many, or leave the size out.

D gene: TRBD1; J gene: TRBJ1-2; V gene: TRBV25-1; clone size: NA; CDR3 protein: CASSGQGGVGGYTF; CDR3 DNA: TGTGCCAGCAGTGGACAGGGGGGAGTTGGTGGCTACACCTTC
D gene: NA; J gene: TRBJ1-5; V gene: TRBV2; clone size: few; CDR3 protein: CASSESGHQPQHF; CDR3 DNA: TGTGCCAGCAGTGAGTCCGGTCATCAGCCCCAGCATTTT
D gene: NA; J gene: TRBJ2-7; V gene: TRBV18; clone size: few; CDR3 protein: CASSPGTYSYEQYF; CDR3 DNA: TGTGCCAGCTCACCCGGGACATACTCCTACGAGCAGTACTTC
D gene: NA; J gene: TRBJ1-2; V gene: TRBV6-1; clone size: NA; CDR3 protein: CASSVVYAPNYGYTF; CDR3 DNA: TGTGCCAGCAGTGTGGTATATGCTCCGAACTATGGCTACACCTTC
D gene: NA; J gene: TRBJ1-6; V gene: TRBV5-1; clone size: NA; CDR3 protein: CASSFGVLGDSPLHF; CDR3 DNA: TGCGCCAGCAGCTTTGGGGTCCTTGGGGATTCACCCCTCCACTTT
D gene: TRBD1; J gene: TRBJ1-2; V gene: TRBV14; clone size: NA; CDR3 protein: CASSLRHGTVSYTF; CDR3 DNA: TGTGCCAGCAGCTTAAGACACGGGACAGTAAGCTACACCTTC
D gene: NA; J gene: TRBJ1-3; V gene: TRBV27; clone size: NA; CDR3 protein: CASSFAGAPYGGNTIYF; CDR3 DNA: TGTGCCAGCAGTTTCGCAGGGGCGCCCTACGGTGGAAACACCATATATTTT
D gene: NA; J gene: TRBJ1-1; V gene: TRBV4-3; clone size: NA; CDR3 protein: CASSQKVSAVNTEAFF; CDR3 DNA: TGCGCCAGCAGCCAAAAGGTGAGTGCGGTGAACACTGAAGCTTTCTTT
D gene: TRBD1; J gene: TRBJ1-2; V gene: TRBV5-6; clone size: NA; CDR3 protein: CASSTRTGPYGYTF; CDR3 DNA: TGTGCCAGCAGCACAAGGACAGGGCCCTATGGCTACACCTTC
D gene: NA; J gene: TRBJ2-1; V gene: TRBV20-1; clone size: NA; CDR3 protein: CSARGSGEQFF; CDR3 DNA: TGCAGTGCTAGAGGAAGTGGTGAGCAGTTCTTC